The clone carrying this T cell receptor beta chain was detected only a few times. Its antigen remains unknown. CDR3 length equals 13 residues. CDR1 is LNHNV and CDR2 is YYDKDF in the germline V gene (reference sequence). The V end was cut by 8 bases, the J end by 13 bases, with 21 bases between. Constant-segment primers were used for 5'RACE, and the resulting TCR alpha and TCR beta cDNA libraries carried sample barcodes and UMIs. TCRdb called the 5' RACE reads again in MiXCR, with one record for every CDR3 protein. The data hold 280,000 or so distinct CDR3 sequences, with roughly 8.2% observed a single time. The sample is drawn from a study of T-cell memory formation after mild COVID-19. Points from the study as a whole: Pre-infection memory already had some responding clones, implying cross-reactive memory joined. Day 15 to 85 contracting clones showed balanced CD4/CD8; day 15 to 37 expanders favored CD4+.

The V gene is TRBV15, the J gene TRBJ1-5; the D gene is possibly TRBD1 (6 bases). The sequence derives from a man younger than 30 who had mild COVID-19 (a few samples of this study predate the infection). Cell type and time point are not known. Input material: PBMCs or a T cell subset sorted from them (not recorded which). For the CDR3, the DNA is TGTGCCACCGGGGACCGCGGCGGGGGGGCGCAGCATTTT. It encodes CATGDRGGGAQHF.